Listed below are T cell receptor beta chains from one sample, sequenced in a study of CD8+ T cells in alopecia areata. Data came from immunoSEQ multiplex PCR; TCRdb stores just in-frame clones and leaves some out. The sample carries approximately 280,000 clones, roughly 64% recorded once. Sequenced here: CD4+ T cells sorted from blood, sampled at week 24, from a patient treated with tofacitinib. The receptors derive from a human donor with alopecia areata. The CDR3 runs from the conserved cysteine through the conserved F or W. D genes are given only for firm matches. The size of a clone is reported for some rows only, either as once, few or many, or as a class for expanded clones.

D	J	V	size	CDR3	DNA
TRBD1	TRBJ1-4	TRBV29-1	.	CSVAPTGKGEKLFF	TGCAGCGTGGCTCCGACAGGGAAAGGTGAAAAACTGTTTTTT
.	TRBJ1-3	TRBV30	.	CAWSVGSRGNTIYF	TGTGCCTGGAGTGTAGGTTCACGCGGAAACACCATATATTTT
TRBD1	TRBJ2-7	TRBV6-5	.	CASSVPRDRGYEQYF	TGTGCCAGCAGTGTCCCCCGGGACAGGGGCTACGAGCAGTACTTC
.	TRBJ1-6	TRBV9	.	CASSVDPGRSSPLHF	TGTGCCAGCAGCGTAGATCCAGGAAGAAGTTCACCCCTCCACTTT
.	TRBJ1-5	TRBV27	.	CASSPRLNSNQPQHF	TGTGCCAGCAGTCCCCGACTCAATAGCAATCAGCCCCAGCATTTT
.	TRBJ2-7	TRBV7-9	.	CASSLGPGPHYEQYF	TGTGCCAGCAGCTTAGGGCCGGGTCCTCACTACGAGCAGTACTTC
.	TRBJ1-2	TRBV7-2	.	CASSSLGGPSVGYTF	TGTGCCAGCAGCAGTTTGGGGGGCCCCAGTGTTGGCTACACCTTC
.	TRBJ2-3	TRBV4-1	.	CASSQDLTDTQYF	TGCGCCAGCAGCCAAGATCTCACAGATACGCAGTATTTT
.	TRBJ2-6	TRBV4-1	.	CASSPGSGANVLTF	TGCGCCAGCAGCCCAGGCTCTGGGGCCAACGTCCTGACTTTC
.	TRBJ1-4	TRBV5-1	.	CASTLATNEKLFF	TGCGCCAGCACCCTCGCAACTAATGAAAAACTGTTTTTT
TRBD2	TRBJ2-2	TRBV30	.	CAWSVLAGDAGELFF	TGTGCCTGGAGTGTACTAGCGGGGGACGCCGGGGAGCTGTTTTTT
TRBD1	TRBJ2-7	TRBV7-2	.	CASRLGQGVYEQYF	TGTGCCAGCAGGCTGGGACAGGGAGTGTACGAGCAGTACTTC
.	TRBJ1-2	TRBV28	few	CASSLGTYGYTF	TGTGCCAGCAGTTTGGGAACCTATGGCTACACCTTC
.	TRBJ2-3	TRBV6-6	.	CASSVELASTQYF	TGTGCCAGCAGCGTCGAACTAGCTTCTACGCAGTATTTT
TRBD1	TRBJ1-2	TRBV12-5	.	CASGWDRSNYGYTF	TGTGCTAGTGGTTGGGACAGGTCTAACTATGGCTACACCTTC
TRBD1	TRBJ2-5	TRBV29-1	.	CSVVRDRVQETQYF	TGCAGCGTTGTCCGGGACAGAGTCCAAGAGACCCAGTACTTC
TRBD2	TRBJ2-1	TRBV29-1	.	CSVPATSGGALSSYNEQFF	TGCAGCGTTCCCGCGACTAGCGGGGGGGCTCTAAGCTCCTACAATGAGCAGTTCTTC
.	TRBJ2-7	TRBV7-7	.	CASSESPSYEQYF	TGTGCTAGCAGCGAAAGCCCTTCCTACGAGCAGTACTTC
.	TRBJ2-7	TRBV7-8	.	CASRRMGYGSSYEQYF	TGTGCCAGCAGGCGAATGGGATATGGAAGCTCCTACGAGCAGTACTTC
TRBD1	TRBJ1-3	TRBV15	few	CATSIGQVSGNTIYF	TGTGCCACCAGCATAGGACAGGTCTCTGGAAACACCATATATTTT
TRBD1	TRBJ2-2	TRBV5-1	.	CASSLDRVPGELFF	TGCGCCAGCAGCCTCGACAGGGTTCCCGGGGAGCTGTTTTTT
.	TRBJ1-6	TRBV6-6	.	CASSERTEYNSPLHF	TGTGCCAGCAGTGAGAGGACAGAATATAATTCACCCCTCCACTTT
TRBD1	TRBJ1-1	TRBV19	few	CASDLGQANTEAFF	TGTGCCAGTGACCTCGGACAGGCGAACACTGAAGCTTTCTTT
.	TRBJ1-5	TRBV29-1	few	CSVCFRGGMGNQPQHF	TGCAGCGTCTGTTTTAGAGGTGGAATGGGCAATCAGCCCCAGCATTTT
.	TRBJ2-6	TRBV6-5	.	CASSYVGSGANVLTF	TGTGCCAGCAGTTACGTGGGATCTGGGGCCAACGTCCTGACTTTC
.	TRBJ1-1	TRBV19	many	CASSIRTAMNTEAFF	TGTGCCAGTAGTATTCGGACAGCAATGAACACTGAAGCTTTCTTT
TRBD1	TRBJ1-4	TRBV15	.	CATSRDSSWQGGEKLFF	TGTGCCACCAGCAGAGATTCGAGTTGGCAGGGGGGAGAAAAACTGTTTTTT
.	TRBJ2-5	TRBV7-2	once	CASSFQGGNQETQYF	TGTGCCAGCAGCTTCCAGGGGGGGAACCAAGAGACCCAGTACTTC
.	TRBJ1-4	TRBV25-1	once	CASRRTEKLFF	TGTGCCAGCAGAAGGACTGAAAAACTGTTTTTT
.	TRBJ2-5	TRBV5-4	.	CASSEWIQETQYF	TGTGCCAGCAGCGAGTGGATACAAGAGACCCAGTACTTC
.	TRBJ1-1	TRBV5-1	.	CASSLEVGRNTEAFF	TGCGCCAGCAGCTTGGAAGTGGGGAGGAACACTGAAGCTTTCTTT
TRBD1	TRBJ2-4	TRBV29-1	.	CSVVTGVAKNIQYF	TGCAGCGTTGTCACAGGGGTAGCCAAAAACATTCAGTACTTC
TRBD2	TRBJ2-3	TRBV27	.	CASRTPGGDTQYF	TGTGCCAGCAGAACCCCGGGGGGAGATACGCAGTATTTT
TRBD1	TRBJ1-5	TRBV30	.	CAWRQGVNQPQHF	TGTGCCTGGCGACAGGGGGTCAATCAGCCCCAGCATTTT
.	TRBJ1-2	TRBV7-2	.	CASSLGTATANYTF	TGTGCCAGCAGCTTGGGTACTGCGACAGCCAACTACACCTTC
.	TRBJ1-5	TRBV27	.	CASSSGAVPYQPQHF	TGTGCCAGCAGTTCCGGGGCAGTACCTTATCAGCCCCAGCATTTT
.	TRBJ1-5	TRBV30	.	CAWSKTGSNQPQHF	TGTGCCTGGAGCAAAACAGGGAGCAATCAGCCCCAGCATTTT
.	TRBJ1-5	TRBV5-1	.	CASSSDSNSNQPQHF	TGCGCCAGCAGCTCGGACAGTAATAGCAATCAGCCCCAGCATTTT
.	TRBJ1-1	TRBV10-3	.	CAISEAGLNTEAFF	TGTGCCATCAGTGAAGCGGGGCTCAACACTGAAGCTTTCTTT
TRBD1	TRBJ1-1	TRBV4-1	.	CASSQDPGQGGPEAFF	TGCGCCAGCAGCCAAGATCCGGGACAGGGAGGCCCTGAAGCTTTCTTT
TRBD1	TRBJ2-1	TRBV19	few	CASSIPSGTGLNEQFF	TGTGCCAGTAGTATACCCTCCGGGACAGGGCTGAATGAGCAGTTCTTC
TRBD2	TRBJ2-1	TRBV7-2	.	CASSLVAGGTSSYNEQFF	TGTGCCAGCAGCTTAGTTGCGGGGGGGACCAGCTCCTACAATGAGCAGTTCTTC
TRBD1	TRBJ2-5	TRBV30	few	CAWRKDRVQETQYF	TGTGCCTGGAGGAAGGACAGGGTCCAAGAGACCCAGTACTTC
TRBD1	TRBJ1-5	TRBV19	.	CASMGQGSQPQHF	TGTGCCAGTATGGGACAGGGTAGCCAGCCCCAGCATTTT
.	TRBJ1-4	TRBV30	.	CACSKGRLDEKLFF	TGTGCCTGTAGCAAGGGGAGGTTGGATGAAAAACTGTTTTTT
TRBD1	TRBJ1-2	TRBV12-5	few	CASVQQGLNYGYTF	TGTGCTAGTGTCCAACAGGGGCTTAACTATGGCTACACCTTC
.	TRBJ2-1	TRBV29-1	few	CSALDRIEQFF	TGCAGCGCTCTCGACAGGATCGAGCAGTTCTTC
.	TRBJ1-5	TRBV11-2	.	CASSLIRGEAQPQHF	TGTGCCAGCAGCTTAATCCGCGGGGAAGCTCAGCCCCAGCATTTT
TRBD2	TRBJ2-5	TRBV6-1	.	CASSRLAGGQETQYF	TGTGCCAGCAGTAGACTAGCGGGGGGGCAAGAGACCCAGTACTTC
.	TRBJ1-6	TRBV28	.	CASSFPSSYNSPLHF	TGTGCCAGCAGTTTCCCGAGCTCCTATAATTCACCCCTCCACTTT
.	TRBJ2-5	TRBV9	.	CASSSAGLYQETQYF	TGTGCCAGCAGCTCCGCTGGACTATACCAAGAGACCCAGTACTTC
.	TRBJ2-3	TRBV5-1	once	CASSLGLDLSTDTQYF	TGCGCCAGCAGCTTGGGACTGGATCTTAGCACAGATACGCAGTATTTT
.	TRBJ1-6	TRBV6-5	.	CASTTGGPLHF	TGTGCCAGCACCACGGGGGGGCCCCTCCACTTT
TRBD1	TRBJ2-5	TRBV5-6	.	CASSGTGRAGTQYF	TGTGCCAGCAGTGGGACAGGGAGGGCCGGGACCCAGTACTTC
TRBD1	TRBJ2-5	TRBV9	few	CASSVALGGQGETQYF	TGTGCCAGCAGCGTAGCTCTGGGAGGACAGGGGGAGACCCAGTACTTC
.	TRBJ1-1	TRBV9	once	CASSVVVNTEAFF	TGTGCCAGCAGCGTAGTGGTGAACACTGAAGCTTTCTTT